The 5 T cell receptor beta chains below all came from one sample that was sequenced in a study of blood T cell repertoires in COVID-19 (dated by TCRdb to the early 2020s). Preparation of the library involved the immunoSEQ multiplex PCR assay. TCRdb's version of the immuneACCESS table is confined to in-frame rearrangements and falls short of the full clone set. An unresolved V gene accounts for under half of the shortfall where checked; the remainder is of unknown origin. The sample table records around 380,000 clones; more than 75% of these occur just once. The ten largest clones represent about 1.5% of the sample. Input material: PBMCs or T cells enriched from blood (not recorded which). These receptors originate from a man aged 30 to 39 who had recovered from COVID-19.

The chain recombines TRBV24-1 with TRBJ1-4; 9 bases match TRBD1. CDR3 size: 16 residues. Germline V gene lookup returns CDR1 KGHDR and CDR2 SFDVKD. V shed 8 bases and J 7 bases; nucleotides not matched to a gene: 13. The CDR3 sequence: CATNQKVGTGTEKLFF. CDR3 nucleotide sequence: TGTGCCACCAACCAGAAAGTCGGGACAGGGACTGAAAAACTGTTTTTT.

The chain links TRBV15 to TRBJ1-2; the D gene is possibly TRBD1 (6 bases). Germline V CDR1 and CDR2: LNHNV, YYDKDF (reference sequence). The CDR3 consists of 13 residues. Deletions cut 3 bases from V and 6 bases from J, with 11 bases between. The CDR3 here is CATSRGQGDGYTF. The CDR3 bases are TGTGCCACCAGCAGGGGACAAGGAGATGGCTACACCTTC.

The rearrangement links TRBV4-1 to TRBJ2-7; 10 bases map to TRBD1. This CDR3 has 16 residues. V lost 1 base and J lost 2; bases outside the gene matches: 5. Germline-derived CDR1 and CDR2 are MGHRA and YSYEKL. In DNA, the CDR3 is TGCGCCAGCAGCCAAGTGGGACAGGGGCGACCCTACGAGCAGTACTTC. It specifies CASSQVGQGRPYEQYF.

The V gene is TRBV10-3, the J gene TRBJ2-1; TRBD1 matches 9 bases. CDR1 and CDR2 (germline): ENHRY, SYGVKD. V trimming: 2 bases; J trimming: 15 bases; junction bases outside the gene matches: 5. This CDR3 contains 12 residues. In nucleotides, the CDR3 is TGTGCCATCAGTGAGGGACAGGGGATAGGGTTCTTC. Translated, it gives CAISEGQGIGFF.

The chain couples TRBV19 to TRBJ1-2, with D maybe TRBD1 (6 bases). The length of the CDR3 is 13 residues. V was cut by 3 bases and J by 8 bases, with 13 bases left in between. The germline gives CDR1 LNHDA, CDR2 SQIVND (reference sequence). In nucleotides, the CDR3 is TGTGCCAGTAGTATTCATCAGGGGAAGGGCTACACCTTC. The encoded protein is CASSIHQGKGYTF.